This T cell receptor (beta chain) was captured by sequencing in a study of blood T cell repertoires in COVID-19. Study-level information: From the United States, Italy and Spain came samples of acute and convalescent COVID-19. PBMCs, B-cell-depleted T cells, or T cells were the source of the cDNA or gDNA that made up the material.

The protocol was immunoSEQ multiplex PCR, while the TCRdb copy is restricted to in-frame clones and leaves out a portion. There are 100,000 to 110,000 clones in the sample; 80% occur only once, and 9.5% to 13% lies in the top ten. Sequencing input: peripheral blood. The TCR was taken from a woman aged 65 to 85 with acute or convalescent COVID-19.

CDR3 amino acids: CASSQDSVYGYTF. The CDR3 bases are TGTGCCAGCAGCCAAGACTCGGTCTATGGCTACACCTTC. The chain recombines TRBV4-2 with TRBJ1-2; D unresolved. This CDR3 is built from 13 residues. From germline, CDR1 is LGHNA and CDR2 YNFKEQ. The V and J ends lost 0 bases and 4 bases respectively, with 6 bases between them.